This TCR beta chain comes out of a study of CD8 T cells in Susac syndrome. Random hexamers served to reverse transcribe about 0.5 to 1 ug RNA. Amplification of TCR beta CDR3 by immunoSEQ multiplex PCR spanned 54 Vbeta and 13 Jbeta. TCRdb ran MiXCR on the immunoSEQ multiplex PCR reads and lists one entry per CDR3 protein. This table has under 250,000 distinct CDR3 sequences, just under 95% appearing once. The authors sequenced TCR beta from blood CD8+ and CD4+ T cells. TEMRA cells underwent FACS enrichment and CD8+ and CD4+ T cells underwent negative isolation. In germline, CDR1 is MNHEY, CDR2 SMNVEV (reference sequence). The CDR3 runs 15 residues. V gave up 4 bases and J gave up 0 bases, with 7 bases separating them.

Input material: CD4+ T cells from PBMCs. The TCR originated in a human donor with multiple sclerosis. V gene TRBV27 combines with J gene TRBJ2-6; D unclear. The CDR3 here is CASSSLVSGANVLTF. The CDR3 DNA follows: TGTGCCAGCAGTTCTCTAGTCTCTGGGGCCAACGTCCTGACTTTC.